This T cell receptor (beta chain) was captured in a study of Tregs in tolerant kidney transplant recipients. The table came from immunoSEQ multiplex PCR; TCRdb's copy has only in-frame clones and leaves some out. The sample table includes over 25,000 clones. Germline V gives CDR1 SEHNR, CDR2 FQNEAQ (reference sequence). CDR3 size: 12 residues. The V and J ends lost 5 bases and 3 bases respectively, with 8 bases between them. General observations from the study: Donor-specific Treg expansion exceeded global Treg expansion in tolerant patients, suggesting antigen drive.

Concerning this clone itself: Its target is unknown. The read gets to within 3 residues of the CDR3 end, and the germline J gene fills in the rest.

The origin of this receptor is a human donor who received a combined kidney and bone marrow transplant. This specimen consisted of CD8+ T cells from blood, obtained before the transplant. The V and J genes are TRBV7-9 and TRBJ2-7, with no clear D. The sequenced part of the CDR3 DNA is TGTGCCAGCAGCCAAAATAGCTACGAG. Its protein is CASSQNSYE. The whole CDR3 protein reads CASSQNSYEQYF.